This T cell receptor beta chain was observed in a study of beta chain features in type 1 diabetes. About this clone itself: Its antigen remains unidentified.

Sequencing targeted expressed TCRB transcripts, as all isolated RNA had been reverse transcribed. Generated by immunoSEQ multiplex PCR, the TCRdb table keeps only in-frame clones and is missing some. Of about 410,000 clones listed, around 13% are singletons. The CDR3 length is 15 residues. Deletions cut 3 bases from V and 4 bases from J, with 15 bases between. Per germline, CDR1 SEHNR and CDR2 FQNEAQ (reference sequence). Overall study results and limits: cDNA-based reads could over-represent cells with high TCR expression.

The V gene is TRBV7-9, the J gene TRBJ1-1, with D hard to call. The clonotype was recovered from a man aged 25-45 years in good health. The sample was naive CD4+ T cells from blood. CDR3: CASSFHGQSRTEAFF. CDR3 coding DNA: TGTGCCAGCAGCTTTCATGGTCAGTCACGCACTGAAGCTTTCTTT.